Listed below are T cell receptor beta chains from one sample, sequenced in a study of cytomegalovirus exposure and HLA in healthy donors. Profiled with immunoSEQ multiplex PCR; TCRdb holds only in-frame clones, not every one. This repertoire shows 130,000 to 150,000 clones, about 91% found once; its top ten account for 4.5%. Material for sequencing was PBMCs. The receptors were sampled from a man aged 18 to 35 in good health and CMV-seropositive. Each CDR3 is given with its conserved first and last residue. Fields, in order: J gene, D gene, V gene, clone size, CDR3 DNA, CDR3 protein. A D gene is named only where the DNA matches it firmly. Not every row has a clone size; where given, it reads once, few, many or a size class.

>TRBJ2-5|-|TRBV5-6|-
TGTGCCAGCAGCTCTGGCGGGACCCAGTACTTC
CASSSGGTQYF
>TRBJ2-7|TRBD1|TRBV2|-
TGTGTCAGAGGGGGTTCCGGGACAGGGGCCTCCTACGAGCAGTACTTC
CVRGGSGTGASYEQYF
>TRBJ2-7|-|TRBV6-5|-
TGTGCCAGCAGTTACCAGGGTGGGAATAACGAGCAGTACTTC
CASSYQGGNNEQYF
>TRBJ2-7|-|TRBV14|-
TGTGCCAGCAGCCAAGTGAAGAGTACGGGGTTCTACGAGCAGTACTTC
CASSQVKSTGFYEQYF
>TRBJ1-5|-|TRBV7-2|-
TGTGCCAGCAGCCAGTGGGAGAATCAGCCCCAGCATTTT
CASSQWENQPQHF
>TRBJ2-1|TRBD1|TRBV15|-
TGTGCCACCACGGGACAGGGTCGTAACAATGAGCAGTTCTTC
CATTGQGRNNEQFF
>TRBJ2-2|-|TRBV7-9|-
TGTGCCAGCAGCTTATACAGGGAGTGGGGGAACACCGGGGAGCTGTTTTTT
CASSLYREWGNTGELFF
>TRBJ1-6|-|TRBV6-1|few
TGTGCCAGCACTACTTCAGGGGAGATGAAGTCACCCCTCCACTTT
CASTTSGEMKSPLHF
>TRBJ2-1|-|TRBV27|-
TGTGCCAGCAGTTCGCGGTTGGACTCCCCCACCTACAATGAGCAGTTCTTC
CASSSRLDSPTYNEQFF
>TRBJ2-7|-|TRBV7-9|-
TGTGCCAGCAGCCCAACAGGGTACGAGCAGTACTTC
CASSPTGYEQYF
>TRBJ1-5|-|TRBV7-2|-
TGTGCCAGCAGCTTAGGGGGGCGCGAGCCCCAGCATTTT
CASSLGGREPQHF
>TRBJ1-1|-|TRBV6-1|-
TGTGCCACCAATGGGGCGGGACCGAACACTGAAGCTTTCTTT
CATNGAGPNTEAFF
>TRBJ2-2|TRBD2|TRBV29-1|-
TGCAGCGTGTCGGGACTAGCGGAGAACACCGGGGAGCTGTTTTTT
CSVSGLAENTGELFF
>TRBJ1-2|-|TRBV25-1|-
TGTGCCAGCAGTGAATTTGGGCCAGATTATGGCTACACCTTC
CASSEFGPDYGYTF
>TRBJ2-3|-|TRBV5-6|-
TGTGCCAGCAGCTGGGGGGTGCCGAACAGTACGATCCAGGCGCAGTATTTT
CASSWGVPNSTIQAQYF
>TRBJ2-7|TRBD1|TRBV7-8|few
TGTGCCAGCAGCTCGTTTTGGACAGGGACAACCTACGAGCAGTACTTC
CASSSFWTGTTYEQYF
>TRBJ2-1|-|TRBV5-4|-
TGTGCCAGCACCTCAGGGGATGAGCAGTTCTTC
CASTSGDEQFF
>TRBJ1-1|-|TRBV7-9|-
TGTGCCAGCAGCTTAGAGGAGACAGGTACTGAAGCTTTCTTT
CASSLEETGTEAFF
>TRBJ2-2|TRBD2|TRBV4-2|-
TGTGCCAGCAGCCCGGGACTAGCTAGGACCGGGGAGCTGTTTTTT
CASSPGLARTGELFF
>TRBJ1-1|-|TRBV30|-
TGTGCCTGGAGTGCCTCCGGGACTGAAGCTTTCTTT
CAWSASGTEAFF
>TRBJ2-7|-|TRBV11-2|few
TGTGCCAGCAGCTTAGGCGCGGGTCCAGGTGGAGAGCAGTACTTC
CASSLGAGPGGEQYF
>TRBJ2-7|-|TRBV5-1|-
TGCGCCAGCAGCTCGACACCCCGGGGCTCCTACGAGCAGTACTTC
CASSSTPRGSYEQYF
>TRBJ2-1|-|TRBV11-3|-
TGTGCCAGCAGCCCGGGTGCCAATGAGCAGTTCTTC
CASSPGANEQFF
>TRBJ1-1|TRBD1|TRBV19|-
TGTGCCAGTAGTCTGCCAGGGGGCGAAGTTGAAGCTTTCTTT
CASSLPGGEVEAFF
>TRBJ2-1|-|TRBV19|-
TGTGCCAGTCAAGGACATATAGGACCCAATGAGCAGTTCTTC
CASQGHIGPNEQFF
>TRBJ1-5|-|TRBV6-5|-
TGTGCCAGCAGTTCACAGAAGAATCAGCCCCAGCATTTT
CASSSQKNQPQHF
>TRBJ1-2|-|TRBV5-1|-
TGCGCCAGCAGCTTAACAGGGCCATGGGACTATGGCTACACCTTC
CASSLTGPWDYGYTF
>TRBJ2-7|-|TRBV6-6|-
TGTGCCAGCAGTTACTGGCAGGGCTCCTACGAGCAGTACTTC
CASSYWQGSYEQYF
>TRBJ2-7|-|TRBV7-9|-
TGTGCCAGCAGCTTACCCCAAGGACAAGCCTTCTACGAGCAGTACTTC
CASSLPQGQAFYEQYF
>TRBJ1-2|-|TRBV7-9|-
TGTGCCGGCGGGGGGTCCTATGGCTACACCTTC
CAGGGSYGYTF
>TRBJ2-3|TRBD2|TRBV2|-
TGTGCCAGCAGTGAACTAGCGGGGGGCCAGGGAAATACGCAGTATTTT
CASSELAGGQGNTQYF
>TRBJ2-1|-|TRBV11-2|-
TGTGCCAGCAGCCAACTAGGTGCTGTAGATGAGCAGTTCTTC
CASSQLGAVDEQFF
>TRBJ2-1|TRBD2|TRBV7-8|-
TGTGCCAGCAGCTCTAGCGGGGGGGCGAATGAGCAGTTCTTC
CASSSSGGANEQFF
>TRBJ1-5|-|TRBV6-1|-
TGTGCCAGCAGTGAAGCGCACGGGAGGGGGAATCAGCCCCAGCATTTT
CASSEAHGRGNQPQHF
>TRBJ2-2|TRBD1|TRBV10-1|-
TGCGCCAGCAGACACGCCGGGACAGACAACACCGGGGAGCTGTTTTTT
CASRHAGTDNTGELFF
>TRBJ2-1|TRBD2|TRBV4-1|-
TGCGCCAGCAGCCAAGATCGGGGGGGCACCTACAATGAGCAGTTCTTC
CASSQDRGGTYNEQFF
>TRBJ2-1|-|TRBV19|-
TGTGCCAGTAGTATAGTTCTTTCCTACAATGAGCAGTTCTTC
CASSIVLSYNEQFF
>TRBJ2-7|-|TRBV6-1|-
TGTGCCAGCAGTCCCGCGGTCTTGGAGCAGTACTTC
CASSPAVLEQYF
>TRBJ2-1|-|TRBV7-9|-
TGTGCCAGCAGCTTAGACTTGCACAGTAGACTCTTC
CASSLDLHSRLF
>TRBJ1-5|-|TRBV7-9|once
TGTGCCAGCAGCTTACCGGGTGGCAATCAGCCCCAGCATTTT
CASSLPGGNQPQHF
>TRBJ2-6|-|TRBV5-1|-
TGCGCCAGCAATGGAGGGGCAAACGGGGCCAACGTCCTGACTTTC
CASNGGANGANVLTF
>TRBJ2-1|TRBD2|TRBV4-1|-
TGCGCCAGCAGCCAAGATGTCCAGCGGGAGGGAGAGCAGTTCTTC
CASSQDVQREGEQFF
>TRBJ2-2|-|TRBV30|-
TGTGCCGGGAGCCCGGAGTACCTCACCGGGGAGCTGTTTTTT
CAGSPEYLTGELFF
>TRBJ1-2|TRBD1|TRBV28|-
TGTGCCAGCAGGCCGGGACAGGGAAACTATGGCTACACCTTC
CASRPGQGNYGYTF
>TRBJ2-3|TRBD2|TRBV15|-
TGTGCCACCAGCAGAGACCGGGGGGGCCCAGATACGCAGTATTTT
CATSRDRGGPDTQYF
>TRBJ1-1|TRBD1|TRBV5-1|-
TGCGCCAGCAGCGCGGACAGGGGGCGCGAAGGAACTGAAGCTTTCTTT
CASSADRGREGTEAFF
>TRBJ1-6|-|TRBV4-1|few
TGCGCCAGCAGCCAAGCAGGCTATAATTCACCCCTCCACTTT
CASSQAGYNSPLHF
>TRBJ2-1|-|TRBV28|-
TGTGCCAGCAGTTTGGCTCAGTTCCGGGGTGAGCAGTTCTTC
CASSLAQFRGEQFF
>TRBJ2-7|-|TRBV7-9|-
TGTGCCAGCAGCCTCGGGGTTCTCTACGAGCAGTACTTC
CASSLGVLYEQYF
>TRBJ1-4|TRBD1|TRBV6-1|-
TGTGCCAGCAGCATGGGACAGGGGTATGAAAAACTGTTTTTT
CASSMGQGYEKLFF
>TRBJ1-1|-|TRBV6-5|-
TGTGCCAGCAGTTACTCGACGGGGGAAGCTGAAGCTTTCTTT
CASSYSTGEAEAFF
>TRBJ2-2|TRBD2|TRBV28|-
TGTGCCAGCAGTCCCCCGACCCCAGGAGGCGGGAGCCGTAGAACCGGGGAGCTGTTTTTT
CASSPPTPGGGSRRTGELFF
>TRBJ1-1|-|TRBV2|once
TGTGCCAGCAGCCTAGGTGGGCAGAATTGGGGGGACACTGAAGCTTTCTTT
CASSLGGQNWGDTEAFF
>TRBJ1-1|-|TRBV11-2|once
TGTGCCAGCAGCTTACTCCCAGTGAACACTGAAGCTTTCTTT
CASSLLPVNTEAFF
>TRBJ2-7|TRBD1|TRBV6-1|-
TGTGCCAGCAGTGGGACAGGGGGGATCGAGCAGTACTTC
CASSGTGGIEQYF
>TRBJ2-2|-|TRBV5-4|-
TGTGCCAGCAGCTTGGTCCGGGGTACCGGGGAGCTGTTTTTT
CASSLVRGTGELFF